The T cell receptor beta chain under discussion was sequenced for a study of cytomegalovirus exposure and HLA in healthy donors. Study-level findings and limits: Later, TCR association rates were found to vary by HLA locus, highest for DRB1 and lowest for HLA-C.

A multiplex PCR was run with 60 Vbeta primers and 13 Jbeta primers. Using immunoSEQ multiplex PCR, the repertoire was profiled, and TCRdb retains in-frame clones only, with some absent. This sample has 96,000 or so clones, with roughly 79% found just once. The CDR3 has 12 residues. Trimming removed 4 bases from V and 9 bases from J, with 11 bases in between. Germline assignment: CDR1 SGHRS and CDR2 YFSETQ. This clone was seen only once. The antigen is undetermined. This TCR was sampled from a female donor in good health and CMV-seropositive. Source material: PBMCs. The chain is built from TRBV5-1 and TRBJ2-1; D is possibly TRBD2 (5 bases). CDR3 DNA: TGCGCCAGCAGCCTCAGCGGCGTTGAGCAGTTCTTC. Protein: CASSLSGVEQFF. The full variable domain, with the rest looked up from reference TRBV5-1 and TRBJ2-1, is KAGVTQTPRYLIKTRGQQVTLSCSPISGHRSVSWYQQTPGQGLQFLFEYFSETQRNKGNFPGRFSGRQFSNSRSEMNVSTLELGDSALYLCASSLSGVEQFFGPGTRLTVL.